These 9 T cell receptor beta chains were all obtained from the same sample, sequenced in a study of shared clonotypes between healthy human individuals. The data were produced by immunoSEQ multiplex PCR, yet TCRdb's version contains in-frame clones alone and is incomplete. The sample holds some 480,000 clones; around three quarters are singletons and the top ten take approximately 12%. The sequenced sample was PBMCs. Receptor source: a woman aged 40 to 50 in good health. Some clones in this sample may be carry-over from other donors' samples.

This chain joins TRBV28 and TRBJ1-2; D is ambiguous. The V and J ends lost 6 bases and 3 bases respectively, with 11 bases between them. CDR3 length: 13 residues. Germline V lookup: CDR1 MDHEN, CDR2 SYDVKM. The CDR3 sequence is CASSLRTDYGYTF. The CDR3 DNA reads TGTGCCAGCAGCCTTAGGACGGACTATGGCTACACCTTC.

The V gene is TRBV27, the J gene TRBJ2-3; 12 bases agree with TRBD2. Germline loops: CDR1 MNHEY, CDR2 SMNVEV (reference sequence). The CDR3 is 15 residues long. Trimming cost V 5 bases and J 4 bases; bases outside gene matches: 4. Written as DNA, the CDR3 is TGTGCCAGCAGTCAAAGGACTAGCGGGGCAGATACGCAGTATTTT. Protein: CASSQRTSGADTQYF.

The rearrangement joins TRBV7-9 to TRBJ2-3; D possibly corresponds to TRBD2 (5 bases). Germline V gene lookup returns CDR1 SEHNR and CDR2 FQNEAQ (reference sequence). There are 17 residues in the CDR3. Trimming stripped 5 bases from V and 1 base from J, with 19 bases between. CDR3: CASSPKVGERGTDTQYF. The CDR3 DNA reads as TGTGCCAGCAGCCCGAAGGTCGGGGAGAGGGGCACAGATACGCAGTATTTT.

The chain joins TRBV2 to TRBJ2-1; no reliable D call. The germline gives CDR1 SNHLY, CDR2 FYNNEI. The CDR3 is 14 amino acids. V was clipped by 6 bases and J by 3 bases, with 12 bases between them. CDR3 residues: CASRVGSNYNEQFF. The CDR3 DNA reads TGTGCCAGCAGGGTTGGGTCAAACTACAATGAGCAGTTCTTC.

This clone showed up just once. For the CDR3, the DNA is TGTGCCAGCAGCCCCGGACTAGCGGGATCCGCCTACGAGCAGTACTTC. As protein: CASSPGLAGSAYEQYF. V usage is TRBV7-7 and J usage is TRBJ2-7, with 12 positions matching TRBD2. From germline, CDR1 is SSHAT and CDR2 FNYEAQ (reference sequence). The junction had 7 bases not matched to a gene; V was cut back by 5 bases and J by 2 bases. The CDR3 covers 16 residues. The variable domain in full, with the rest retrieved from reference TRBV7-7 and TRBJ2-7, is GAGVSQSPRYKVTKRGQDVTLRCDPISSHATLYWYQQALGQGPEFLTYFNYEAQPDKSGLPSDRFSAERPEGSISTLTIQRTEQRDSAMYRCASSPGLAGSAYEQYFGPGTRLTVT.

This chain links TRBV7-8 with TRBJ2-3; D is uncertain. The CDR3 totals 13 residues. The V end lost 5 bases, the J end lost 4 bases, and 10 bases lay between the germline ends. The V gene's germline CDR1 is SGHVS and CDR2 FQNEAQ. CDR3 bases: TGTGCCAGCAGCCGAAGATCGGCAGATACGCAGTATTTT. Its protein product is CASSRRSADTQYF.

The chain uses TRBV5-1 and TRBJ1-1; no firm D call. Trimming took 0 bases from V and 7 from J, leaving 7 bases between them. Per the germline V gene, CDR1 is SGHRS and CDR2 is YFSETQ. This CDR3 region has 12 residues. In nucleotides, the CDR3 is TGCGCCAGCAGCTTGGGCGGAGTTGAAGCTTTCTTT. This gives the protein CASSLGGVEAFF.

The V call is TRBV28, the J call TRBJ2-7; the D gene is possibly TRBD2 (6 bases). CDR1 and CDR2 from the germline V gene are MDHEN and SYDVKM. CDR3 length: 12 residues. Trimming left V 5 bases short and J 9 bases short, with 14 bases between. The CDR3 DNA follows: TGTGCCAGCAGTGACGGGGGTCGGGTGCAGTACTTC. Amino acids: CASSDGGRVQYF.

This chain joins TRBV10-1 and TRBJ2-7; possibly TRBD1 for D (6 bases). Deletions cut 0 bases from V and 10 bases from J, with 13 bases between. Germline CDR1 WNHNN, CDR2 SYGVQD (reference sequence). The CDR3 is made up of 13 amino acids. The CDR3 loop is CASSESRVGAQYF. CDR3 in DNA: TGCGCCAGCAGTGAGTCGAGGGTGGGGGCACAGTACTTC.